This section outlines one T cell receptor (beta chain) sequence together with its context. Its antigen is not known. Data came from immunoSEQ multiplex PCR; TCRdb stores just in-frame clones and leaves some out. The sample includes approximately 130,000 clones, nearly 90% of them seen just once. This record comes from a study of T cell responses to AZD1222 COVID-19 vaccine. General study results and limits: Reportedly, nearly half of unique spike TCRs recognized epitopes outside B.1.351/B.1.1.7 mutations. Among the donors, most were white British and more were female, and clonal diversity was possibly underestimated. Vaccine-related CD4 TCRs covered spike, predominating at 160-218 and 743-854.

Pooled samples include second doses given at about 4 or 12 weeks. Deletions cut 7 bases from V and 7 bases from J, with 20 bases between. Germline-derived CDR1 and CDR2 are SGHRS and YFSETQ. The CDR3 runs to 14 residues. This material consisted of peripheral blood, taken 28 days after the second AZD1222 dose. The rearrangement joins TRBV5-1 to TRBJ1-2, with D possibly being TRBD1 (6 bases). This TCR came from an adult who received the AZD1222 COVID-19 vaccine. The CDR3 coding sequence is TGCGCCAGCCGCAAACATCCTCAGGGGTCTGGCTACACCTTC. Its translation is CASRKHPQGSGYTF. The entire variable domain, with the rest obtained from reference TRBV5-1 and TRBJ1-2, is as follows: KAGVTQTPRYLIKTRGQQVTLSCSPISGHRSVSWYQQTPGQGLQFLFEYFSETQRNKGNFPGRFSGRQFSNSRSEMNVSTLELGDSALYLCASRKHPQGSGYTFGSGTRLTVV.